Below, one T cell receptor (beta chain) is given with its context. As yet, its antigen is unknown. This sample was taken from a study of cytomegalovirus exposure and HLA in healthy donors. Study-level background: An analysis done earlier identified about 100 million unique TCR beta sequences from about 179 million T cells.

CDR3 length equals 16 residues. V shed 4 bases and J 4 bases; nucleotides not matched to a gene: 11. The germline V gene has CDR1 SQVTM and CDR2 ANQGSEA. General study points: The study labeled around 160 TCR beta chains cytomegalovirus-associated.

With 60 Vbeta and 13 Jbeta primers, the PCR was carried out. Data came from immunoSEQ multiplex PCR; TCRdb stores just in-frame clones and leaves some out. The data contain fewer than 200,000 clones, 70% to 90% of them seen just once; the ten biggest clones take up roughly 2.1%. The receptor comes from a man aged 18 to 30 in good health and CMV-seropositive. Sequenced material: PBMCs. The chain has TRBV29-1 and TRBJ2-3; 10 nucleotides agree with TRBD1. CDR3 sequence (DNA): TGCAGCGTTGTGGGGGTGCGGGACAGGGGTCCAGATACGCAGTATTTT. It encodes CSVVGVRDRGPDTQYF.